This entry lists 21 T cell receptor beta chains sequenced from one sample in a study of blood T cell repertoires in COVID-19. The protocol was immunoSEQ multiplex PCR, while the TCRdb copy is restricted to in-frame clones and leaves out a portion. The sample shows tens of thousands of clones, about 90% of them seen only once. Sequencing input: peripheral blood. These receptors came from a human donor in a cohort sampled during active COVID-19.

This clone was observed a single time. The chain joins TRBV1 to TRBJ1-2. TRBV1 is listed as a pseudogene. CDR3 length: 13 residues. CDR3 coding DNA: TGCACCAGCAGCATGTCTATTAGTCGGGGCTACACCTTC. It is translated as CTSSMSISRGYTF.

The chain employs TRBV10-1 and TRBJ2-3, with 11 bases matching TRBD2. Germline V gives CDR1 WNHNN, CDR2 SYGVQD (reference sequence). The length of the CDR3 is 18 residues. V was clipped by 0 bases and J by 2 bases; unmatched bases: 7. The CDR3, as DNA: TGCGCCAGCAGTGAGTCGTTCTCTAGCGGGGGGAACACAGATACGCAGTATTTT. This translates into CASSESFSSGGNTDTQYF.

About this clone: One end of the junction does not line up with germline, which may come from a read error. V gene TRBV7-7 combines with J gene TRBJ1-6; TRBD1 might be the D (5 bases). This CDR3 comprises 16 residues. Germline-derived CDR1 and CDR2 are SSHAT and FNYEAQ (reference sequence). This chain's CDR3 is CASTLGGAGDNSPLHF. DNA of the CDR3: TGTGCTAGCACCTTGGGGGGTGCAGGTGATAATTCACCCCTCCACTTT. Full variable domain (rest looked up from reference TRBV7-7 and TRBJ1-6): GAGVSQSPRYKVTKRGQDVTLRCDPISSHATLYWYQQALGQGPEFLTYFNYEAQPDKSGLPSDRFSAERPEGSISTLTIQRTEQRDSAMYRCASTLGGAGDNSPLHFGNGTRLTVT.

This clone was recorded once. This chain links TRBV9 with TRBJ2-1; tentatively, D is TRBD1 (5 bases). Germline assignment: CDR1 SGDLS and CDR2 YYNGEE. V was pared by 0 bases and J by 7 bases, with 8 bases between. The CDR3 has 13 amino acids. In DNA form, the CDR3 reads TGTGCCAGCAGCGTAGCAGGGTGGAATGAGCAGTTCTTC. The encoded protein is CASSVAGWNEQFF.

This CDR3 reads CASSHQGGGPKYF. CDR3 nucleotide sequence: TGTGCCAGCAGCCACCAGGGGGGAGGACCAAAGTACTTC. The V and J genes are TRBV11-2 and TRBJ2-7, with a tentative D call TRBD1 (7 bases). The ends were cut back, 5 bases at V and 11 bases at J, with 19 bases in the middle. This CDR3 spans 13 amino acids. Germline lookup yields CDR1 SGHAT and CDR2 FQNNGV.

This chain uses TRBV4-1 with TRBJ1-2; D call uncertain. V was clipped by 0 bases and J by 2 bases, with 7 bases between them. There are 14 residues in the CDR3. Germline-derived CDR1 and CDR2 are MGHRA and YSYEKL. Here the CDR3 reads CASSQDRQNYGYTF. CDR3 coding DNA: TGCGCCAGCAGCCAAGACCGACAAAACTATGGCTACACCTTC.

This clone was seen only a few times. The V call is TRBV3-1 (or the pseudogene TRBV3-2), the J call TRBJ2-7; D unclear. Trimming removed 5 bases from V and 6 bases from J, with 17 bases in between. The CDR3 is made up of 14 amino acids. The germline V gene encodes CDR1 LGHDT and CDR2 YNNKEL (reference sequence). CDR3 sequence (DNA): TGTGCCAGCAGCTACTCCTGGCTAGACGTCGAGCAGTACTTC. It yields the protein CASSYSWLDVEQYF.

V gene TRBV18 combines with J gene TRBJ1-1; D unresolved. The CDR3 sequence is 14 residues long. Germline-derived CDR1 and CDR2 are KGHSH and LQKENI. V shed 4 bases and J shed 6 bases, with 15 bases lying between them. CDR3 DNA sequence: TGTGCCAGCTCACGGCCGACGGAGGCGGCTGAAGCTTTCTTT. This translates into CASSRPTEAAEAFF.

The chain links TRBV5-1 to TRBJ1-2, with 9 bases aligning to TRBD1. J lost 5 bases, V lost 4 bases, and 9 bases had no gene match. Germline values: CDR1 SGHRS, CDR2 YFSETQ. This CDR3 spans 15 amino acids. CDR3 region: CASSLGGTGNYGYTF. In DNA, the CDR3 is TGCGCCAGCAGCCTGGGAGGGACAGGGAATTATGGCTACACCTTC.

This clone was observed once. The gene calls are TRBV7-2 and TRBJ2-7, with 7 bases matching TRBD2. The junction had 8 bases not matched to a gene; V was cut back by 4 bases and J by 5 bases. CDR1 is SGHTA, CDR2 FQGNSA, per germline. This CDR3 is built from 14 residues. The CDR3 nucleotides read TGTGCCAGCAGCTACCTGGGAGGGTCCAACGAGCAGTACTTC. This codes for CASSYLGGSNEQYF.

V and J are TRBV7-3 and TRBJ2-7; D possibly corresponds to TRBD2 (5 bases). CDR1 is SGHTA, CDR2 FQGTGA, per germline. V lost 6 bases, J lost 0 bases, and 12 bases lay in between. This CDR3 spans 14 amino acids. DNA of the CDR3: TGTGCCAGCAGGGGCGGACTGAACTCCTACGAGCAGTACTTC. Translating gives CASRGGLNSYEQYF.

This sequence joins TRBV3-1 (or the pseudogene TRBV3-2) and TRBJ1-2, with unresolved D. The CDR3 totals 16 residues. Germline-derived CDR1 and CDR2 are LGHDT and YNNKEL (reference sequence). V was trimmed by 4 bases and J by 5 bases, leaving 20 bases between them. In DNA, the CDR3 is TGTGCCAGCAGCCCCCCACCAGCTGAGGAGGTATATGGCTACACCTTC. Protein: CASSPPPAEEVYGYTF.

This chain joins TRBV11-2 and TRBJ2-2; D is perhaps TRBD2 (5 bases). V was cut by 8 bases and J by 6 bases, with 10 bases left in between. The germline CDR1 and CDR2 sequences are SGHAT and FQNNGV. The CDR3 covers 12 residues. The CDR3 DNA sequence: TGTGCCAGCTTCGGGGTTCCCGGGGAGCTGTTTTTT. Protein sequence: CASFGVPGELFF.

This clone showed up just a few times. This chain joins TRBV30 and TRBJ1-5; D is possibly TRBD1 (6 bases). Germline lookup yields CDR1 GTSNPN and CDR2 SVGIG (reference sequence). The CDR3 length is 14 residues. V gave up 4 bases and J gave up 3 bases, with 13 bases separating them. CDR3 sequence: CAWNRGQDNQPQHF. CDR3 nucleotide sequence: TGTGCCTGGAACCGGGGACAAGACAATCAGCCCCAGCATTTT. The variable domain in full, completed from reference TRBV30 and TRBJ1-5, reads SQTIHQWPATLVQPVGSPLSLECTVEGTSNPNLYWYRQAAGRGLQLLFYSVGIGQISSEVPQNLSASRPQDRQFILSSKKLLLSDSGFYLCAWNRGQDNQPQHFGDGTRLSIL.

The rearrangement uses TRBV7-3 and TRBJ1-3; D gene ambiguous. V gave up 5 bases and J gave up 0 bases, with 5 bases separating them. The CDR3 is made up of 13 amino acids. CDR1 is SGHTA, CDR2 FQGTGA, per germline. The CDR3 protein is CASSTGSGNTIYF. In DNA form, the CDR3 reads TGTGCCAGCAGCACGGGCTCTGGAAACACCATATATTTT.

The V gene is TRBV29-1, the J gene TRBJ2-7; TRBD2 matches 7 bases. The J segment lost 3 bases and the V segment lost 4 bases, leaving 3 bases of the junction unmatched. The CDR3 consists of 12 residues. The germline V gene encodes CDR1 SQVTM and CDR2 ANQGSEA. The CDR3 DNA is TGCAGCGTTGGTGGGGGGGGCTACGAGCAGTACTTC. Residues: CSVGGGGYEQYF.

The chain couples TRBV6-2 or TRBV6-3 to TRBJ1-6, with D possibly being TRBD1 (5 bases). The germline V gene encodes CDR1 MNHEY and CDR2 SVGEGT. The CDR3 has 16 amino acids. V lost 5 bases and J 11 bases, leaving 22 bases between the germline ends. The CDR3 DNA reads as TGTGCCAGCAGTCCGGCAGGGTTAGGGGTGAAGGCACCCCTCCACTTT. This translates into CASSPAGLGVKAPLHF.

The rearrangement joins TRBV19 to TRBJ2-1; TRBD1 might be the D (5 bases). The CDR3 runs to 15 residues. CDR1 is LNHDA and CDR2 is SQIVND in the germline V gene (reference sequence). V was clipped by 4 bases and J by 10 bases, with 20 bases between them. The CDR3 DNA follows: TGTGCCAGTAGTAACCGGCAATTCTGGGGCGAAGAGCAGTTCTTC. Its protein product is CASSNRQFWGEEQFF.

J is TRBJ1-2 and V is TRBV10-3; D possibly corresponds to TRBD1 (6 bases). V was shortened by 7 bases and J by 8 bases, with 17 bases between the two germline ends. Germline V gene data show CDR1 as ENHRY and CDR2 as SYGVKD. The CDR3 spans 13 residues. CDR3 sequence (DNA): TGTGCCATCAATCCAACAGGGTTGGGCGGCTACACCTTC. Encoded protein: CAINPTGLGGYTF.

The chain uses TRBV19 and TRBJ2-7, with D possibly matching TRBD2 (6 bases). V lost 5 bases, J lost 3 bases, and 11 bases lay in between. Germline CDR1 and CDR2: LNHDA and SQIVND (reference sequence). The CDR3 is 13 residues long. The CDR3 sequence: CASSPGLFYEQYF. As DNA, the CDR3 is TGTGCCAGTAGTCCGGGACTGTTCTACGAGCAGTACTTC.

The chain recombines TRBV12-3 or TRBV12-4 with TRBJ1-2; no reliable D call. The CDR3 has 12 amino acids. V lost 6 bases, J lost 12 bases, and 17 bases lay in between. CDR3 region: CASSRGRSGNTF. CDR3 DNA sequence: TGTGCCAGCAGCCGTGGGCGATCCGGTAACACCTTC.